The rows below give T cell receptor beta chains drawn from one sample of a study of blood T cells in healthy people across ages. TCRdb independently ran MiXCR on the 5' RACE reads; one entry per CDR3 protein. Altogether approximately 690,000 distinct CDR3 sequences are present, about 54% being singletons, with the ten largest covering over 30%. Sequenced: blood. The receptors were sampled from a man between 60 and 75 years old in good health. Each CDR3 is given with its conserved first and last residue. The D gene is left open where the match is weak. Clone size appears in some rows only: once, few, many, or a class for an expanded clone.

>TRBJ1-2|many|TRBV29-1|NA
TGCAGCGTTGAACTCCCCCCGGCCTATGGCTACACCTTC
CSVELPPAYGYTF
>TRBJ2-5|few|TRBV4-2|TRBD2
TGTGCCAGCAGCCAAGATGCAGGACTAGCGGGGGGTCGGGAGACCCAGTACTTC
CASSQDAGLAGGRETQYF
>TRBJ2-6|NA|TRBV10-3|TRBD1
TGTGCCATCAGTGGGACAGGAAATTACTCTGGGGCCAACGTCCTGACTTTC
CAISGTGNYSGANVLTF
>TRBJ2-6|NA|TRBV7-2|TRBD1
TGTGCCAGCAGCGTCGGGACAGGCCTCTCTGGGGCCAACGTCCTGACTTTC
CASSVGTGLSGANVLTF
>TRBJ1-5|few|TRBV24-1|TRBD1
TGTGCCACCAGTGACGGGGACAGGGGTGACAATCAGCCCCAGCATTTT
CATSDGDRGDNQPQHF
>TRBJ1-2|NA|TRBV29-1|NA
TGCAGCGTCGCCCGGGCGGGGCACTATGGCTACACCTTC
CSVARAGHYGYTF
>TRBJ2-3|NA|TRBV11-2|TRBD2
TGTGCCAGCAGCTTCTCCGGGACTAGCGGGGGAATAGATACGCAGTATTTT
CASSFSGTSGGIDTQYF
>TRBJ1-1|NA|TRBV10-1|NA
TGCGCCAGCAGTAAGAGCATGAACACTGAAGCTTTCTTT
CASSKSMNTEAFF
>TRBJ2-5|NA|TRBV7-9|TRBD2
TGTGCCAGCAGCTTGGGCCTAGCGGGGGGCGACATCCAAGAGACCCAGTACTTC
CASSLGLAGGDIQETQYF
>TRBJ2-7|NA|TRBV27|TRBD2
TGTGCCAGCAGTATGGCCAGCGGGGGGGGTCCCTACTACGAGCAGTACTTC
CASSMASGGGPYYEQYF